These T cell receptor beta chains were read from a single sample in a study of blood T cell repertoires in COVID-19. TCRdb's table, derived via immunoSEQ multiplex PCR, lists solely in-frame clones and lacks some. The table lists 150,000 to 200,000 clones, 80% to 85% of them singletons. Sequencing was done on a sample of peripheral blood. These receptors came from a human donor with acute or convalescent COVID-19. The donor label of this sample is uncertain. Each CDR3 is given with its conserved first and last residue. The order of the fields is D gene, clone size, J gene, V gene, CDR3 protein, CDR3 DNA. A D gene is named only where the DNA matches it firmly. Clone size is not always given. Where it is, it says once, few, many or a class for expanded clones.

D gene: .; clone size: .; J gene: TRBJ2-1; V gene: TRBV18; CDR3 protein: CASSPPSGYSYNEQFF; CDR3 DNA: TGTGCCAGCTCACCACCGAGCGGTTACTCCTACAATGAGCAGTTCTTC
D gene: TRBD1; clone size: .; J gene: TRBJ1-4; V gene: TRBV11-2; CDR3 protein: CASSLGSQGGEGLFF; CDR3 DNA: TGTGCCAGCAGCTTAGGTTCCCAGGGGGGAGAAGGACTGTTTTTT
D gene: TRBD2; clone size: .; J gene: TRBJ2-7; V gene: TRBV5-4; CDR3 protein: CASSLPPSGSFAVDEQYF; CDR3 DNA: TGTGCCAGCAGCTTGCCGCCTAGCGGGAGTTTCGCCGTAGACGAGCAGTACTTC
D gene: .; clone size: .; J gene: TRBJ2-7; V gene: TRBV11-2; CDR3 protein: CASSPMAGTYEQYF; CDR3 DNA: TGTGCCAGCAGCCCCATGGCGGGAACCTACGAGCAGTACTTC
D gene: TRBD1; clone size: .; J gene: TRBJ2-5; V gene: TRBV9; CDR3 protein: CASSVTGTGWETQYF; CDR3 DNA: TGTGCCAGCAGCGTCACCGGGACAGGGTGGGAGACCCAGTACTTC
D gene: .; clone size: .; J gene: TRBJ1-2; V gene: TRBV6-1; CDR3 protein: CASSETPLSYGYTF; CDR3 DNA: TGTGCCAGCAGTGAAACCCCTCTGAGCTATGGCTACACCTTC
D gene: .; clone size: .; J gene: TRBJ2-7; V gene: TRBV28; CDR3 protein: CASSLNGRTPLEQYF; CDR3 DNA: TGTGCCAGCAGTCTGAACGGGCGGACTCCTTTAGAGCAGTACTTC
D gene: .; clone size: once; J gene: TRBJ1-1; V gene: TRBV9; CDR3 protein: CASNVDPGANTEAFF; CDR3 DNA: TGTGCCAGCAACGTAGATCCAGGGGCGAACACTGAAGCTTTCTTT
D gene: .; clone size: .; J gene: TRBJ2-7; V gene: TRBV6-5; CDR3 protein: CASNTGEQYF; CDR3 DNA: TGTGCCAGCAACACAGGCGAGCAGTACTTC
D gene: TRBD1; clone size: .; J gene: TRBJ1-6; V gene: TRBV10-3; CDR3 protein: CAIRRDRNNSPLHF; CDR3 DNA: TGTGCCATCAGACGGGACAGAAATAATTCACCCCTCCACTTT